The following is a T cell receptor beta chain sequence with its context. Sequencing was performed with immunoSEQ multiplex PCR; in TCRdb, only in-frame clones are kept and a portion is missing. The table includes 70,000 to 95,000 clones, around nine tenths detected once. The data stem from a study of OX40 agonist ivuxolimab in advanced cancers. Study context: Patients receiving dose escalation had hepatocellular carcinoma, melanoma, renal cell or head and neck cancer. Of mixed ages from about 23 to 85 and averaging roughly 64 years, the group was about 80% male.

The CDR3 covers 11 residues. V dropped 7 bases and J dropped 0 bases, with 2 bases sitting between them. Germline CDR1 reads MNHNY; CDR2 reads SVGAGI (reference sequence). Here the sequenced sample was CD4+ or CD8+ T cells sorted from blood, taken in a trial of the OX40 agonist ivuxolimab. This sequence was found in an adult with an advanced solid tumor such as melanoma, head and neck, liver or kidney cancer. This chain uses TRBV6-6 with TRBJ2-3, with D unclear. Written as DNA, the CDR3 is TGTGCCAGCACTAGCACAGATACGCAGTATTTT. Translation: CASTSTDTQYF.